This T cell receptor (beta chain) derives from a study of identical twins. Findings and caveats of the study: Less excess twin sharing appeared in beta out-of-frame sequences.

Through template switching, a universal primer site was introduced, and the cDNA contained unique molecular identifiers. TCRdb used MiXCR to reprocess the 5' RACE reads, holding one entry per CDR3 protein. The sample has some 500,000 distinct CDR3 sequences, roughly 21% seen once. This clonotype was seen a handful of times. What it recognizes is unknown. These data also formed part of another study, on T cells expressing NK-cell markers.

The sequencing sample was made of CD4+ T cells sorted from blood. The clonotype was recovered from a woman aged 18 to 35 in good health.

The CDR3 here is CAAVANYGYTF. The DNA for the CDR3 is TGTGCCGCAGTGGCTAACTATGGCTACACCTTC. The rearrangement joins TRBV6-5 to TRBJ1-2; D unresolved. Trimming removed 11 bases at V and 0 bases at J, with 7 bases between. Germline assignment: CDR1 MNHEY and CDR2 SVGAGI. This CDR3 comprises 11 residues.